This T cell receptor (beta chain) came from a study of regulatory T cells in long-lasting Graves disease. Specified time point: newly diagnosed GD, antithyroid drugs for less than 3 months. Preparation of the TCR library used RNA extracted from PBMCs. This CDR3 spans 15 amino acids. The germline V and J ends were trimmed by 6 bases and 6 bases, with 20 bases remaining between them. Germline loops: CDR1 LGHDT, CDR2 YNNKEL (reference sequence). Libraries of TCR beta came from iRepertoire HTBI primers plus Arm-PCR of CDR3 regions. TCRdb redid the calling of the multiplex PCR reads with MiXCR, one entry per CDR3 protein. The sample holds around 420,000 distinct CDR3 sequences, approximately 16% seen once. This clonotype was counted many times. The same specimen was also included in a second study, on T cells in Graves' hyperthyroidism and ophthalmopathy. That source reports: Patients were aged 18 to 65, had disease duration under 2 months, and had newly diagnosed hyperthyroidism.

This specimen was peripheral blood mononuclear cells (PBMCs), taken at new diagnosis, from a patient treated with antithyroid drugs. The TCR comes from a middle-aged woman with Graves disease. The V and J genes are TRBV3-1 and TRBJ1-2; tentatively, D is TRBD1 (5 bases). The CDR3 coding sequence is TGTGCCAGCAGTCGGGACGGTCTCGCGGTGAATGGCTACACCTTC. Amino acids: CASSRDGLAVNGYTF.